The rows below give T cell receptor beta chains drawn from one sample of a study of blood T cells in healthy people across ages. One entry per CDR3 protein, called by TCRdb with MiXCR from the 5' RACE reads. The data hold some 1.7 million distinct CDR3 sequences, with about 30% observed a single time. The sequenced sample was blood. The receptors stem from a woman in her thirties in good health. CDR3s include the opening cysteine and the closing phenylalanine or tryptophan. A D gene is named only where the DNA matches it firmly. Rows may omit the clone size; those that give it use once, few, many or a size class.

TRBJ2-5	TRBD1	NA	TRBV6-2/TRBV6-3	TGTGCCAGCAGTCGGGACAGGGGGGTTGATGAGCAGTACTTC	CASSRDRGVDEQYF
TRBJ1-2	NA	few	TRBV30	TGTGCCTGGAGTGGACAGGTGGGCTACACCTTC	CAWSGQVGYTF
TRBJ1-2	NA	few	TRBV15	TGTGCCACCAGCAGGGGGGGTTCGGGCTATGGCTACACCTTC	CATSRGGSGYGYTF
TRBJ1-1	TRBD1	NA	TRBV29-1	TGCAGCGCAGGGACAGGAAGCACTGAAGCTTTCTTT	CSAGTGSTEAFF
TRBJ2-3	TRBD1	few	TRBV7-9	TGTGCCAGCAGCCGAAGTCTCACAGGGGGAGTATCCCTCACAGATACGCAGTATTTT	CASSRSLTGGVSLTDTQYF
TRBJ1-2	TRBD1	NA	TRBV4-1	TGCGCCAGCAGCCAGCCCGGGACAGGGGAGCACTATGGCTACACCTTC	CASSQPGTGEHYGYTF
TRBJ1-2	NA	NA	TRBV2	TGTGCCGGGGCCCGGGACGTGGCGGGCTACACCTTC	CAGARDVAGYTF
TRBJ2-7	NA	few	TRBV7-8	TGTGCCAGCAGCTCCTTAGCGGAGAAGGGGCTAGTGGTGACCGAGCAGTACTTC	CASSSLAEKGLVVTEQYF
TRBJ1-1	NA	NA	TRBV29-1	TGCAGCGCGGACGGACCGAACACTGAAGCTTTCTTT	CSADGPNTEAFF
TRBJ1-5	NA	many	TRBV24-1	TGTGCCACGGTACAGAAATGGCCCCAGCATTTT	CATVQKWPQHF
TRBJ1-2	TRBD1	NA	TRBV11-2	TGTGCCAGCAGCTTAACGGGAGACAGGGCAGACTATGGCTACACCTTC	CASSLTGDRADYGYTF
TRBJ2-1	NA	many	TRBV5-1	TGCGCCAGCAGCTTGGAGGGGGACAATGAGCAGTTCTTC	CASSLEGDNEQFF
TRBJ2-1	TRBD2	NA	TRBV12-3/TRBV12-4	TGTGCCAGCAGTTTCAAGGGTTTAAGGGCTAGCGGAAACAATGAGCAGTTCTTC	CASSFKGLRASGNNEQFF
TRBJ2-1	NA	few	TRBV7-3	TGTGCCAGCAGCTCCCGCCCGGGGGGCACGGATGAGCAGTTCTTC	CASSSRPGGTDEQFF
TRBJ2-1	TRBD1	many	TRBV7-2	TGTGCCAGCAGCTTAGGGACAGGATCTCTCAATGAGCAGTTCTTC	CASSLGTGSLNEQFF